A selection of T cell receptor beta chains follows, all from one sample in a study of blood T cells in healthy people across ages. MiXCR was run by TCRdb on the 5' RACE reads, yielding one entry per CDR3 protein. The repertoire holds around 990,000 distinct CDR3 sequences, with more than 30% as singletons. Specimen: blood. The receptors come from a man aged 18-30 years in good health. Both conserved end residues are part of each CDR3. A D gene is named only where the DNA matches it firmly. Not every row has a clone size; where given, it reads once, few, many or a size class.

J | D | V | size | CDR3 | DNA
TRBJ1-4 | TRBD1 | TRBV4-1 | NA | CASSLGQARGEKLFF | TGCGCCAGCAGCCTCGGACAGGCGAGAGGTGAAAAACTGTTTTTT
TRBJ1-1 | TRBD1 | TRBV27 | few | CASSLGDRINTEAFF | TGTGCCAGCAGTTTAGGGGACAGGATTAACACTGAAGCTTTCTTT
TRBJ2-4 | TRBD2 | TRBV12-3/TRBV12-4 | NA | CASSTGLAGNNEQYF | TGTGCCAGCAGTACGGGACTAGCGGGGAATAATGAGCAGTACTTC
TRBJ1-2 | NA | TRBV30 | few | CADDGYTF | TGTGCAGATGATGGCTACACCTTC
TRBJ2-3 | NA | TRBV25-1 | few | CASSGGALGWGDTQYF | TGTGCCAGCAGTGGGGGGGCTCTTGGATGGGGAGATACGCAGTATTTT
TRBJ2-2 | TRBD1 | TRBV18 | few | CASSTTGGDTGELFF | TGTGCCAGCTCAACTACAGGGGGCGACACGGGGGAGCTGTTTTTT
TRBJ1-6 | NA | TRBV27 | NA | CASSLSASPLHF | TGTGCCAGCAGTTTATCAGCGTCACCCCTCCACTTT
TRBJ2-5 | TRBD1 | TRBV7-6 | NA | CASSFLGRGLEETQYF | TGTGCCAGCAGCTTCCTTGGCAGGGGGCTTGAGGAGACCCAGTACTTC
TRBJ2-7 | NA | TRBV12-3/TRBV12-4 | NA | CASSFTASGLEQYF | TGTGCCAGCAGTTTCACCGCCTCAGGTCTCGAGCAGTACTTC
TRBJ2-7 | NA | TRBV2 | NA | CASGRRVTYEQYF | TGTGCCAGCGGGAGGCGGGTAACCTACGAGCAGTACTTC
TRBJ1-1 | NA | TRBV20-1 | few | CSAPSIGEIGEAFF | TGCAGTGCTCCTTCCATCGGGGAAATAGGTGAAGCTTTCTTT
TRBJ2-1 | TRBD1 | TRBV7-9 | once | CASSFRDSAYNEQFF | TGTGCCAGCAGCTTCCGGGACAGTGCCTACAATGAGCAGTTCTTC
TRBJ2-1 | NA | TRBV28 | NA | CASSLFSRDNEQFF | TGTGCCAGCAGTTTATTCTCCAGGGACAATGAGCAGTTCTTC
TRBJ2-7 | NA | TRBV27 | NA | CASSLSWHKPEQYF | TGTGCCAGCAGTTTATCGTGGCACAAACCCGAGCAGTACTTC
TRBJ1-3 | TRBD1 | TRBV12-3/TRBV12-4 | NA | CASSTDRDGNTIYF | TGTGCCAGCAGTACGGACAGGGATGGAAACACCATATATTTT
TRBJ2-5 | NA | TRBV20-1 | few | CSARDDSGKTQYF | TGCAGTGCTAGAGACGACAGTGGAAAGACCCAGTACTTC
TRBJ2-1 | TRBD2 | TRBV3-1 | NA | CASSRQGLAGNNEQFF | TGTGCCAGCAGCCGCCAGGGACTAGCGGGAAACAATGAGCAGTTCTTC
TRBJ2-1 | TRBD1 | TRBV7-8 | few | CASRRTGVNNEQFF | TGTGCCAGCAGGCGGACAGGAGTTAACAATGAGCAGTTCTTC
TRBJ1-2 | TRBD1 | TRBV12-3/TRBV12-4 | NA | CASTSGQGNYGYTF | TGTGCCAGCACCTCGGGACAGGGTAACTATGGCTACACCTTC
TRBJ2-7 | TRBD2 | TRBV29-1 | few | CSVTSGYHSYNEQYF | TGCAGCGTGACTAGCGGGTACCACTCCTACAATGAGCAGTACTTC
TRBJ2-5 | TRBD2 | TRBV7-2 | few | CASSLVAGILKYF | TGTGCCAGCAGCTTAGTAGCGGGGATCCTTAAGTACTTC
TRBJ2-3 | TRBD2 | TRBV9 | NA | CASSPPGGQSTDTQYF | TGTGCCAGCAGCCCCCCGGGGGGGCAGAGCACAGATACGCAGTATTTT
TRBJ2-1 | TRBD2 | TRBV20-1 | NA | CSARKPGGVTRQFF | TGCAGTGCTAGAAAACCCGGGGGGGTAACTCGGCAGTTCTTC
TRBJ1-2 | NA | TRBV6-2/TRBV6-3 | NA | CASSPTTGLNYGYTF | TGTGCCAGCAGCCCAACGACGGGACTCAACTATGGCTACACCTTC
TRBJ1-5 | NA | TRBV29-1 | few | CSVLQGFNQPQHF | TGCAGCGTATTACAGGGTTTCAATCAGCCCCAGCATTTT
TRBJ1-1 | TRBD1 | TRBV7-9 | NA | CASSLVGDSYMNTEAFF | TGTGCCAGCAGCTTAGTCGGGGACAGTTACATGAACACTGAAGCTTTCTTT
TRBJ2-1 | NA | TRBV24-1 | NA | CATSDSSGSNEQFF | TGTGCCACCAGTGATTCATCGGGGAGTAATGAGCAGTTCTTC
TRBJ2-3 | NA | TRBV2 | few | CASSEKVTTDTQYF | TGTGCCAGCAGTGAGAAGGTCACCACAGATACGCAGTATTTT
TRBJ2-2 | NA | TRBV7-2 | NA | CASSARPAGELFF | TGTGCCAGCAGCGCCCGTCCCGCCGGGGAGCTGTTTTTT
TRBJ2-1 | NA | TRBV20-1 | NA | CSASRSSYNEQFF | TGCAGTGCTTCTAGGAGCTCCTACAATGAGCAGTTCTTC
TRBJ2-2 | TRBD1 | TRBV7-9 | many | CASSYRQGVDTGELFF | TGTGCCAGCAGCTACCGACAGGGGGTTGACACCGGGGAGCTGTTTTTT
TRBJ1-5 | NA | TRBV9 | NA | CASSVGGPAPQHF | TGTGCCAGCAGCGTAGGGGGCCCAGCGCCCCAGCATTTT
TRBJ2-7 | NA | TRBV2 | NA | CASSELVNYEQYF | TGTGCCAGCAGTGAACTAGTAAACTACGAGCAGTACTTC
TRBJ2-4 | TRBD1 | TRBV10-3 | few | CAIRPGGSYNEQYF | TGTGCCATCAGGCCAGGGGGCTCCTACAATGAGCAGTACTTC
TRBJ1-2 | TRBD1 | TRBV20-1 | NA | CSARDPGQGGYGYTF | TGCAGTGCTAGAGACCCGGGACAGGGGGGCTATGGCTACACCTTC
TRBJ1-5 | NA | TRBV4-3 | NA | CASSQDGGSGNQPQHF | TGCGCCAGCAGCCAAGATGGGGGCAGCGGCAATCAGCCCCAGCATTTT
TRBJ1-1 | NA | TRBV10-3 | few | CAISPNRDMNTEAFF | TGTGCCATCAGTCCGAACAGGGATATGAACACTGAAGCTTTCTTT
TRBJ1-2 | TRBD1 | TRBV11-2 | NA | CASSLDLLTGEDGYTF | TGTGCCAGCAGCTTAGACCTATTGACAGGGGAAGATGGCTACACCTTC
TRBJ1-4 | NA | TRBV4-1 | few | CASSQVIQATNEKLFF | TGCGCCAGCAGCCAAGTTATACAGGCAACTAATGAAAAACTGTTTTTT
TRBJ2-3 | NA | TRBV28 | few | CASSNQIVTIPSTDTQYF | TGTGCCAGCAGCAACCAAATAGTGACAATTCCTAGCACAGATACGCAGTATTTT
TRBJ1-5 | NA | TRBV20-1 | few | CSAQRVAGGNQPQHF | TGCAGTGCCCAGAGGGTGGCGGGAGGGAATCAGCCCCAGCATTTT